This T cell receptor (beta chain) derives from a study of cytomegalovirus exposure and HLA in healthy donors. Study background: Earlier sequencing of 150 million to 200 million T cells yielded 95 million to 120 million unique TCR beta sequences. Genetic ancestry analysis placed around 76% of the 300 to 500 donors that were genotyped in the Caucasian-associated cluster.

Whole-study findings and limits: Rarity held for most TCR sequences, but there were some public TCRs that occurred in many donors. The authors assumed roughly uniform sequencing depth across donors for presence/absence analyses.

PCR used 60 Vbeta primers and 13 Jbeta primers. Data came from immunoSEQ multiplex PCR; TCRdb stores just in-frame clones and leaves some out. This table has about 190,000 clones, around 85% appearing once. V gave up 3 bases and J gave up 5 bases, with 11 bases separating them. CDR1 is SGDLS, CDR2 YYNGEE, per germline. CDR3 length: 13 amino acids. This clone appeared a single time. Its antigen remains unidentified. The source is a middle-aged man in good health and CMV-seronegative. Material for sequencing was PBMCs. The chain combines TRBV9 with TRBJ2-5, with a weak D call TRBD1 (5 bases). In nucleotides, the CDR3 is TGTGCCAGCAGCGCCTTCCCAGGGGAGACCCAGTACTTC. Translated: CASSAFPGETQYF.